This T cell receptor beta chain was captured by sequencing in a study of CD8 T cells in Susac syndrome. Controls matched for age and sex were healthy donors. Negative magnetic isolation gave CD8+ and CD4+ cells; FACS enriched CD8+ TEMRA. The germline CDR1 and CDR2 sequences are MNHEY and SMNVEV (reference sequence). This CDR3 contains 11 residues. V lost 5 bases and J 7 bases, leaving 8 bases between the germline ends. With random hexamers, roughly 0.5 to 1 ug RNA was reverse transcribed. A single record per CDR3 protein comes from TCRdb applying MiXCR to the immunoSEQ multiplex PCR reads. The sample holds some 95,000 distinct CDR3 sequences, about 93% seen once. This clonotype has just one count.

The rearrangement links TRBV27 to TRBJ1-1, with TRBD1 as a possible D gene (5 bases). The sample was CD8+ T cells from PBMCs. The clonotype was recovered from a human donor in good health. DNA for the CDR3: TGTGCCAGCAGTGTTAGGGGTGAAGCTTTCTTT. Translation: CASSVRGEAFF.